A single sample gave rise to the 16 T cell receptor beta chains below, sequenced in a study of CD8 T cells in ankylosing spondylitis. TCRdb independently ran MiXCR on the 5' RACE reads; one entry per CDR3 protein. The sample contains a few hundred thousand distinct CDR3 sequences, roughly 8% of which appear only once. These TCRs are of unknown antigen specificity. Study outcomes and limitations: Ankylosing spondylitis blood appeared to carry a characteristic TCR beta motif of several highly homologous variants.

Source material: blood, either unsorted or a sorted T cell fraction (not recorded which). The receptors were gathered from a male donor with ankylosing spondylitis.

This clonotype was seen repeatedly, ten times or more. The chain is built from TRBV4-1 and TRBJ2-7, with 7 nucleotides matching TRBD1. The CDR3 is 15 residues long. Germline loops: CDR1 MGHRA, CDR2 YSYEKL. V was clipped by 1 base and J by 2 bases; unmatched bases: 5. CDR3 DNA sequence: TGCGCCAGCAGCCAAGCCGACAGGGTACCCTACGAGCAGTACTTC. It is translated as CASSQADRVPYEQYF.

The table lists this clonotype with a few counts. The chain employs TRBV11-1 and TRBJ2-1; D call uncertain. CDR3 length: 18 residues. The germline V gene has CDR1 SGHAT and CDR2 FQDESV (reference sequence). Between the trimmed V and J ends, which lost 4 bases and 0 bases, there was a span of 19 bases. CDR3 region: CASSSPLEEWSSYNEQFF. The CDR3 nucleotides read TGTGCCAGCAGCTCCCCCCTCGAGGAGTGGAGCTCCTACAATGAGCAGTTCTTC.

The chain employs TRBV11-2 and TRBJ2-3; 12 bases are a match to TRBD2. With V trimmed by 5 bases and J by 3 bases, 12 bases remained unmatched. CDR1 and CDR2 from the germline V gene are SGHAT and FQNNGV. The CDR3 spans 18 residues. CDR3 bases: TGTGCCAGCAGCCTTTCATTGACTAGCGGGAGAGGGACAGATACGCAGTATTTT. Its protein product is CASSLSLTSGRGTDTQYF.

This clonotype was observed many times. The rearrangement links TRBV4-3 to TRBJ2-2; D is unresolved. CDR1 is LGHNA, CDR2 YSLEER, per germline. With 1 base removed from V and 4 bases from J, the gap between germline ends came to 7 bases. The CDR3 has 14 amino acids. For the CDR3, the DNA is TGCGCCAGCAGCCAAGTGGGCTTCACCGGGGAGCTGTTTTTT. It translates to CASSQVGFTGELFF.

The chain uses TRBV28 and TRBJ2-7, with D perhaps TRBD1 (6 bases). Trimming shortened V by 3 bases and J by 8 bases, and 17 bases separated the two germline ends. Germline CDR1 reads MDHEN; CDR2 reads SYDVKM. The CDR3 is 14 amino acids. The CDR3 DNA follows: TGTGCCAGCAGTTTTTCCCCCAGGGGCCTGAAGCAGTACTTC. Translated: CASSFSPRGLKQYF. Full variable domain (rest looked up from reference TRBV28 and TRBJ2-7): DVKVTQSSRYLVKRTGEKVFLECVQDMDHENMFWYRQDPGLGLRLIYFSYDVKMKEKGDIPEGYSVSREKKERFSLILESASTNQTSMYLCASSFSPRGLKQYFGPGTRLTVT.

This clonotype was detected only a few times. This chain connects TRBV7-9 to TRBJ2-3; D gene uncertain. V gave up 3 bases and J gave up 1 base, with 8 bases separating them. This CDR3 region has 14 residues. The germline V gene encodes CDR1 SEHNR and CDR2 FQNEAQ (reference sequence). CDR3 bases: TGTGCCAGCAGCTTTGTCATGGGCACAGATACGCAGTATTTT. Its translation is CASSFVMGTDTQYF. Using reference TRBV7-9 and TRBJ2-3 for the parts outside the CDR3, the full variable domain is DTGVSQNPRHKITKRGQNVTFRCDPISEHNRLYWYRQTLGQGPEFLTYFQNEAQLEKSRLLSDRFSAERPKGSFSTLEIQRTEQGDSAMYLCASSFVMGTDTQYFGPGTRLTVL.

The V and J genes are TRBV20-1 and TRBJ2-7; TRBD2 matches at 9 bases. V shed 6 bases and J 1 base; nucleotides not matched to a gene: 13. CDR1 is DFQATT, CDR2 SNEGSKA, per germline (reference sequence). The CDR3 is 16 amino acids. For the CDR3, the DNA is TGCAGTGCCGAGCCGTCGGTAGCGGGAGCATCCTACGAGCAGTACTTC. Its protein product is CSAEPSVAGASYEQYF.

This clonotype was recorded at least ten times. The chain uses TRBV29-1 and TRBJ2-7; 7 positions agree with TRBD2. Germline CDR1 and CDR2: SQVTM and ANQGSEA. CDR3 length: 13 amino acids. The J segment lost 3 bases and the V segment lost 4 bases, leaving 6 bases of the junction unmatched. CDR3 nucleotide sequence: TGCAGCGTTGTGGTGAGCGGGATCTACGAGCAGTACTTC. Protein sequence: CSVVVSGIYEQYF.

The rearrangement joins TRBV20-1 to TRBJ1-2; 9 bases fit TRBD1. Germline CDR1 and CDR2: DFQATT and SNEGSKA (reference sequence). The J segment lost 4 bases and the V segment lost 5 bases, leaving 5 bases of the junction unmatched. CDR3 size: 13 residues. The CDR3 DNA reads TGCAGTGCTCGGACAGGGGAAAGCTATGGCTACACCTTC. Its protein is CSARTGESYGYTF.

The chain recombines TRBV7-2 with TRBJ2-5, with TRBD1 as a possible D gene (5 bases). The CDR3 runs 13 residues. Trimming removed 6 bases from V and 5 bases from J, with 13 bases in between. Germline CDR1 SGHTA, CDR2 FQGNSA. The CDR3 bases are TGTGCCAGCAGACAAGGGGTCCTCGAGACCCAGTACTTC. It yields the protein CASRQGVLETQYF.

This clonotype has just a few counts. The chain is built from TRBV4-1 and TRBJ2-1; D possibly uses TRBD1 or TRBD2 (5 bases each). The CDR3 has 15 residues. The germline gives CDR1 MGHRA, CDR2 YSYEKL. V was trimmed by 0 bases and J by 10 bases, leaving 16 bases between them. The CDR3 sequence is CASSQEGRRAGEQFF. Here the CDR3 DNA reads TGCGCCAGCAGCCAAGAAGGGCGGCGGGCAGGGGAGCAGTTCTTC.

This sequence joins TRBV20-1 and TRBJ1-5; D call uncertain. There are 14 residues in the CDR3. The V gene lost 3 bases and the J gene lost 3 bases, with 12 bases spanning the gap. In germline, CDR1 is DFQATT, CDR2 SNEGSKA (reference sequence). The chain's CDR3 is CSASTRFHNQPQHF. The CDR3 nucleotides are TGCAGTGCTAGTACCAGGTTTCACAATCAGCCCCAGCATTTT.

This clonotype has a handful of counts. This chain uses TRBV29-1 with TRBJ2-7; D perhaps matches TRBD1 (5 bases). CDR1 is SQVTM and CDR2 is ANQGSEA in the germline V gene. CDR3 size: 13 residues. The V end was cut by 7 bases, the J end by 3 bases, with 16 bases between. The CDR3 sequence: CSADLDSGYEQYF. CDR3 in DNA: TGCAGCGCCGACCTCGACAGTGGCTACGAGCAGTACTTC.

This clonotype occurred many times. The CDR3 here is CASSLNPGDYGYTF. The CDR3 nucleotides are TGTGCCAGCAGCTTAAACCCAGGCGACTATGGCTACACCTTC. The chain carries TRBV7-9 and TRBJ1-2; D ambiguous. Germline V gene sequence: CDR1 SEHNR, CDR2 FQNEAQ (reference sequence). V was pared by 2 bases and J by 3 bases, with 10 bases between. The CDR3 totals 14 residues.

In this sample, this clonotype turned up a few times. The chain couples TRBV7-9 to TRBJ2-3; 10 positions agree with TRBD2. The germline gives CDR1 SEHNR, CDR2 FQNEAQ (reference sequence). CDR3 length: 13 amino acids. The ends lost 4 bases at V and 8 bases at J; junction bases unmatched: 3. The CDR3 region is CASSSASGSTQYF. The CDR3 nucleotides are TGTGCCAGCAGCTCCGCTAGCGGGAGTACGCAGTATTTT.

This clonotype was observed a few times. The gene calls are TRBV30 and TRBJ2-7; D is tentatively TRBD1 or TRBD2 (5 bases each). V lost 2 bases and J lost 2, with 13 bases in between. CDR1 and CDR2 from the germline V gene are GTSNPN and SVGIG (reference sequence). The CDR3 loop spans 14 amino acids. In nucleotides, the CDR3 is TGTGCCTGGAGTTCGGGGCCACTTACCTACGAGCAGTACTTC. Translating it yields CAWSSGPLTYEQYF.